This entry is about one T cell receptor beta chain. The protocol was immunoSEQ multiplex PCR, while the TCRdb copy is restricted to in-frame clones and leaves out a portion. The table shows 190,000 or so clones, with approximately 72% occurring only once. This entry is derived from a study of cytotoxic CD8 clonotypes in ibrutinib-treated CLL. The receptor was derived from a human donor with chronic lymphocytic leukemia. The sequencing used PBMCs, collected after 24 months of ibrutinib treatment.

DNA for the CDR3: TGTGCCAGCAGTTACCCCCCTCAGGGGGTATGGAATGAGCAGTTCTTC. This translates into CASSYPPQGVWNEQFF. The chain links TRBV6-6 to TRBJ2-1; 7 positions match TRBD1. The CDR3 length is 16 residues. Germline CDR1 is MNHNY and CDR2 is SVGAGI (reference sequence). V was clipped by 2 bases and J by 7 bases; unmatched bases: 11.